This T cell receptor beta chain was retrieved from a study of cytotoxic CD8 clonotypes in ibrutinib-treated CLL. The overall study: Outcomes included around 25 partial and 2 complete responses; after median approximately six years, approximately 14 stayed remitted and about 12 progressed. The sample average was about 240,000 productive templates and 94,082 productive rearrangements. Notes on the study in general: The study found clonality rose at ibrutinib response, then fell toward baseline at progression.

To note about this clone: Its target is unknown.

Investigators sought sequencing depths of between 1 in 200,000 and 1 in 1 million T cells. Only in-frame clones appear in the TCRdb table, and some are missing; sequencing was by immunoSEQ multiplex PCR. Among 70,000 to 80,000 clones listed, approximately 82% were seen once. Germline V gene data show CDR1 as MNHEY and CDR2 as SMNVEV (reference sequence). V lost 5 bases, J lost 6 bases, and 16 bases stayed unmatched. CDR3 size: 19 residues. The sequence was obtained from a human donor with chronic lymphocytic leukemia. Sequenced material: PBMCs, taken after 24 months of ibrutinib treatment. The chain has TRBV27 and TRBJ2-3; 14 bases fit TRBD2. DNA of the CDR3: TGTGCCAGCAGTCAATACAGAAGACCGGGACTAGCGGGAGTGGATACGCAGTATTTT. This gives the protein CASSQYRRPGLAGVDTQYF.